This T cell receptor beta chain was sequenced for a study of shared clonotypes between healthy human individuals. The donors were all Caucasian adults (living in Nashville, Tennessee). Details on this clone: Its target is unknown.

The CDR3 length is 20 residues. CDR1 is LNHNV and CDR2 is YYDKDF in the germline V gene (reference sequence). The V gene lost 0 bases and the J gene lost 8 bases, with 26 bases spanning the gap. Study-level findings and limits: Among a few donors, about 4.6% of naive CD4 clonotypes were found in common.

Only in-frame clones appear in the TCRdb table, and some are missing; sequencing was by immunoSEQ multiplex PCR. The sample holds roughly 700,000 clones, about 92% seen once. The rearrangement uses TRBV15 and TRBJ1-6; D may be TRBD1 (6 bases). This clonotype originated in a man between 18 and 29 years old in good health. Some clones in this sample may be carry-over from other donors' samples. The specimen was memory CD8+ T cells from PBMCs. Sample subset: CD45RO+ cells pooled with CCR7-negative TemRA cells. DNA for the CDR3: TGTGCCACCAGCAGAGATGGGGGTGTGACACAGGGACTTTTGGATTCACCCCTCCACTTT. This sequence encodes CATSRDGGVTQGLLDSPLHF.